Listed below are T cell receptor beta chains from one sample, sequenced in a study of T cell changes during pregnancy in multiple sclerosis. Generated by immunoSEQ multiplex PCR, the TCRdb table keeps only in-frame clones and is missing some. This sample has about 70,000 clones, with about 93% found just once. Sequenced here: CD4+ T cells from peripheral blood mononuclear cells, sampled after pregnancy. Receptors were obtained from a female donor with multiple sclerosis, enrolled in a pregnancy study. Each CDR3 is given with its conserved first and last residue. D genes are given only for firm matches. Some rows mark clone size as missing; the rest say once, few, many or name a class of expanded clone.

TRBJ2-1,TRBV28,TRBD2,-,TGTGCCAGCAGTTTATACGTGGGACTAGGGCGTAATGAGCAGTTCTTC,CASSLYVGLGRNEQFF
TRBJ2-3,TRBV9,-,-,TGTGCCAGCAGCGTCGCGGGCTACACAGATACGCAGTATTTT,CASSVAGYTDTQYF
TRBJ2-7,TRBV5-6,-,-,TGTGCCAGCAGCATCCGACAGGTCGCCGAGCAGTACTTC,CASSIRQVAEQYF
TRBJ2-2,TRBV18,TRBD2,-,TGTGCCAGCTCAACCTTTGGCAGGCGGGAGCAAAACACCGGGGAGCTGTTTTTT,CASSTFGRREQNTGELFF
TRBJ1-1,TRBV15,TRBD1,-,TGTGCCGCCGGAAAGACAGGGCCGAACACTGAAGCTTTCTTT,CAAGKTGPNTEAFF
TRBJ1-3,TRBV30,-,-,TGTGCCTGGAGTGGGACAGAAACCCGAATATATTTT,CAWSGTETRIYF
TRBJ2-2,TRBV5-1,-,-,TGCGCCAGCAGCTTGGCAGGGTATGGCACCGGGGAGCTGTTTTTT,CASSLAGYGTGELFF
TRBJ1-5,TRBV19,-,-,TGTGCCAGTAAAGGGGGGGGGCCGCGCAATCAGCCCCAGCATTTT,CASKGGGPRNQPQHF
TRBJ2-2,TRBV2,-,-,TGTGCCAGCACCAGGTCTCGAACCACCGGGGAGCTGTTTTTT,CASTRSRTTGELFF
TRBJ2-7,TRBV9,-,few,TGTGCCAGCAGCGGGGTCTTCGAGGGCGAGCAGTACTTC,CASSGVFEGEQYF
TRBJ1-1,TRBV5-5,-,-,TGTGCCAGCAGTCCCCGGGGAGGGAAGAACACTGAAGCTTTCTTT,CASSPRGGKNTEAFF
TRBJ2-7,TRBV2,TRBD1,-,TGTGCCAGCAGTTCTCTCGGACAGGGTTCGGGGGAGCAGTACTTC,CASSSLGQGSGEQYF
TRBJ2-7,TRBV10-2,TRBD2,once,TGCGCCAGCACCCAGGCGGGAGCACCCTACGAGCAGTACTTC,CASTQAGAPYEQYF
TRBJ1-2,TRBV5-6,-,-,TGTGCCAGCAGCCGTCCTCGGGGGACGGATGGCTACACCTTC,CASSRPRGTDGYTF
TRBJ2-1,TRBV11-2,-,-,TGTGCCAGCAGCTTAGATCACCCAGGCCAGCAGTTCTTC,CASSLDHPGQQFF
TRBJ1-2,TRBV7-9,-,-,TGTGCCAGCAGCTTAGCCGGGAACTATGGCTACACCTTC,CASSLAGNYGYTF
TRBJ1-4,TRBV6-1,TRBD1,-,TGTGCCAGCAGTGAGATCTGGGTAGGGGGCTTGGAAAAACTGTTTTTT,CASSEIWVGGLEKLFF
TRBJ2-7,TRBV6-5,-,-,TGTGCCAGCAGTTACGGGGCTTTCAGCTCCTACGAGCAGTACTTC,CASSYGAFSSYEQYF
TRBJ1-2,TRBV12-5,-,-,TGTGCTAGTGGTTTAGGAGATTATGGCTACACCTTC,CASGLGDYGYTF
TRBJ1-2,TRBV9,TRBD1,-,TGTGCCAGCAGCGCACGACAGGGGGGGTATGGCTACACCTTC,CASSARQGGYGYTF
TRBJ2-1,TRBV28,-,-,TGTGCCAGCACCCAAGGAGGGATTTCGAATGAGCAGTTCTTC,CASTQGGISNEQFF
TRBJ2-2,TRBV6-4,-,once,TGTGCCAGCAGTCGTGAGGGAGGCACCGGGGAGCTGTTTTTT,CASSREGGTGELFF
TRBJ1-2,TRBV30,-,-,TGTGCCTGGAGTAAGGGGGATGTTTTCTATGGCTACACCTTC,CAWSKGDVFYGYTF
TRBJ2-5,TRBV15,TRBD2,-,TGTGCCACCAGCAGGGATTTACGGACTAGCGGGGGGCAGTACTTC,CATSRDLRTSGGQYF
TRBJ2-1,TRBV5-1,TRBD1,-,TGCGCCAGCAGCCCCGCGGCAGGGGGCCATTACAATGAGCAGTTCTTC,CASSPAAGGHYNEQFF
TRBJ2-1,TRBV7-5,-,-,TGTGTCAGAAGCGAGACACCTTTTGTTCAGTTCTTC,CVRSETPFVQFF
TRBJ2-1,TRBV6-5,-,once,TGTGCCAGCAGTTACTCCAGACAGAATTACAATGAGCAGTTCTTC,CASSYSRQNYNEQFF
TRBJ1-3,TRBV6-5,-,-,TGTGCCAGCAGCTCCAGGATCGGCTCTGGAAACACCATATATTTT,CASSSRIGSGNTIYF
TRBJ2-5,TRBV29-1,-,-,TGCAGCGGATACGGGAGAAACCAAGAGACCCAGTACTTC,CSGYGRNQETQYF
TRBJ1-1,TRBV18,-,-,TGTGCCAGCTCACCTACAGGGACCGAAGCTTTCTTT,CASSPTGTEAFF
TRBJ2-1,TRBV7-3,-,-,TGTGCCAGCAGTGAGAACGGACAGAACTACAATGAGCAGTTCTTC,CASSENGQNYNEQFF
TRBJ2-5,TRBV10-3,-,-,TGTGCCATCAAGGGGCAACAAGAGACCCAGTACTTC,CAIKGQQETQYF
TRBJ2-7,TRBV30,-,-,TGTGCCTACACTCAGGGGAGGGTTGACTTCTCCTACGAGCAGTACTTC,CAYTQGRVDFSYEQYF
TRBJ2-2,TRBV5-5,-,-,TGTGCCAGCAGCTATGGGGGGGGGCGGGCCACCGGGGAGCTGTTTTTT,CASSYGGGRATGELFF
TRBJ1-3,TRBV30,-,-,TGTGCCTGGAGTACCGGGGTCTCTGGAAACACCATATATTTT,CAWSTGVSGNTIYF
TRBJ1-4,TRBV10-3,TRBD1,-,TGTGCCAGCGGAACGGGACAGGGGAATGAAAAGCTGTTTTTT,CASGTGQGNEKLFF
TRBJ1-1,TRBV9,-,-,TGTGCCAGCAGCGTCGGCAGGGTCGGCACTGAAGCTTTCTTT,CASSVGRVGTEAFF
TRBJ2-7,TRBV2,-,-,TGTGCCAGCAGTGAAGTAAGGAAACAGGGCGAGCAGTACTTC,CASSEVRKQGEQYF
TRBJ2-7,TRBV5-1,-,-,TGCGCCAGCGGGCGGGACGGCGGCTACGAGCAGTACTTC,CASGRDGGYEQYF
TRBJ2-2,TRBV27,-,-,TGTGCCACCCGGACATCGACGAACACCGGGGAGCTGTTTTTT,CATRTSTNTGELFF